This T cell receptor (beta chain) was identified during a study of blood T cell repertoires in COVID-19. This clone appeared once. Participant-given clinical history determined each cohort assignment. Two negative PCRs, clearance, or symptom resolution were required of recovered Cohort 3 donors. Repertoires were generated with immunoSEQ multiplex PCR, while TCRdb's copy carries only in-frame clones and drops some. Among 350,000 to 400,000 clones, 88% were seen once, and the ten largest hold 1.2%. With 1 base removed from V and 3 bases from J, the gap between germline ends came to 12 bases. This CDR3 is built from 15 residues. In germline, CDR1 is LGHNA, CDR2 YSLEER.

The specimen sequenced was PBMCs or T cells enriched from blood (not recorded which). V usage is TRBV4-3 and J usage is TRBJ1-1, with a possible D match to TRBD1 (5 bases). This receptor was obtained from a woman between 18 and 29 years old who had recovered from COVID-19. The CDR3 reads CASSQAPTGYTEAFF. The DNA for the CDR3 is TGCGCCAGCAGCCAAGCTCCTACAGGCTACACTGAAGCTTTCTTT.